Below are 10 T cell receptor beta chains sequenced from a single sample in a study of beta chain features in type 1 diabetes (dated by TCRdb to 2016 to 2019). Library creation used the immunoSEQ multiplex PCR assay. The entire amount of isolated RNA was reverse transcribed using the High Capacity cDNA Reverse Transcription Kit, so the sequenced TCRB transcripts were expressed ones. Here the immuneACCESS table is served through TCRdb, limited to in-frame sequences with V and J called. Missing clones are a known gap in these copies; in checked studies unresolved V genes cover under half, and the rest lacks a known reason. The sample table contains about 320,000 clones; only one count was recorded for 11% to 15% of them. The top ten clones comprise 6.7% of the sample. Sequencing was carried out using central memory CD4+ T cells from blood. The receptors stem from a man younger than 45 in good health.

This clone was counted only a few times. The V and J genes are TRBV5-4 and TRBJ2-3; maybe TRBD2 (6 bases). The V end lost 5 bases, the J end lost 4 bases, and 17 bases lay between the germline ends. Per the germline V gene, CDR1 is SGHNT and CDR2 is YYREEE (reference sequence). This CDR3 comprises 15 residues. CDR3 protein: CASREGRVSADTQYF. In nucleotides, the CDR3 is TGTGCCAGCAGGGAGGGCAGGGTGTCGGCAGATACGCAGTATTTT.

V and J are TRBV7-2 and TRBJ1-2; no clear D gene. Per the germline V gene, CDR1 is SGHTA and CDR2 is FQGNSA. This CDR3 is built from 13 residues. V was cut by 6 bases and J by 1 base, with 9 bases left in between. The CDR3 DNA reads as TGTGCCAGCAGGTTACCTATTAACTATGGCTACACCTTC. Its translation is CASRLPINYGYTF. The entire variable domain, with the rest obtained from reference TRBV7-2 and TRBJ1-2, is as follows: GAGVSQSPSNKVTEKGKDVELRCDPISGHTALYWYRQSLGQGLEFLIYFQGNSAPDKSGLPSDRFSAERTGGSVSTLTIQRTQQEDSAVYLCASRLPINYGYTFGSGTRLTVV.

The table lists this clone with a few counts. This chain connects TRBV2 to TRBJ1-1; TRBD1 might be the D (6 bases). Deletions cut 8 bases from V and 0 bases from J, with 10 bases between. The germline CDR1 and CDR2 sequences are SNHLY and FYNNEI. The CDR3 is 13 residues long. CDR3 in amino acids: CASRRDMNTEAFF. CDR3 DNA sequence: TGTGCCAGCCGGCGGGACATGAACACTGAAGCTTTCTTT.

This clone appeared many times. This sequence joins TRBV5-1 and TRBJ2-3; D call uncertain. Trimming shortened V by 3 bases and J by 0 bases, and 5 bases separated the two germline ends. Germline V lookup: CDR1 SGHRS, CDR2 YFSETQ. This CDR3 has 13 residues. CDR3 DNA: TGCGCCAGCAGCTCGGGTAGCACAGATACGCAGTATTTT. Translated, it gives CASSSGSTDTQYF.

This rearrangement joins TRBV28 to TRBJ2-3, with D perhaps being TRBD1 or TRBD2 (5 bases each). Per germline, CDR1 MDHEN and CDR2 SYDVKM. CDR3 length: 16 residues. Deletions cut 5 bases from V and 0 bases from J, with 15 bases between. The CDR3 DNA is TGTGCCAGCAGTCACGGGGCCCTGGGTAGCACAGATACGCAGTATTTT. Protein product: CASSHGALGSTDTQYF.

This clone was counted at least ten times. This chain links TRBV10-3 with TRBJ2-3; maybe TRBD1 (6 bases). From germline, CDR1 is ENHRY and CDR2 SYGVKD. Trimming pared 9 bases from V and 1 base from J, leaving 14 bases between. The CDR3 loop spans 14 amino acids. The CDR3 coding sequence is TGTGCCATGTCCAGGGGAGAGGGCACAGATACGCAGTATTTT. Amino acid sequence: CAMSRGEGTDTQYF.

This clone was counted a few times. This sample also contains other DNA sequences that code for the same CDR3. The CDR3 sequence is CASSGRTEAFF. CDR3 sequence (DNA): TGTGCCAGCTCGGGGCGAACTGAAGCTTTCTTT. This chain links TRBV27 with TRBJ1-1; maybe TRBD1 (5 bases). V dropped 8 bases and J dropped 5 bases, with 9 bases sitting between them. The CDR3 runs 11 residues. Germline V gives CDR1 MNHEY, CDR2 SMNVEV (reference sequence).

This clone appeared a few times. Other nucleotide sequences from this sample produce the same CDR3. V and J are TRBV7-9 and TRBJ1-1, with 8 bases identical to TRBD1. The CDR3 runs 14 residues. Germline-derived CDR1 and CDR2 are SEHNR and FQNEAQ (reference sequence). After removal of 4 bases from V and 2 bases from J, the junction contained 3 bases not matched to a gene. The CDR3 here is CASSSGQGNTEAFF. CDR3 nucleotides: TGTGCCAGCAGCTCCGGACAGGGAAACACTGAAGCTTTCTTT.

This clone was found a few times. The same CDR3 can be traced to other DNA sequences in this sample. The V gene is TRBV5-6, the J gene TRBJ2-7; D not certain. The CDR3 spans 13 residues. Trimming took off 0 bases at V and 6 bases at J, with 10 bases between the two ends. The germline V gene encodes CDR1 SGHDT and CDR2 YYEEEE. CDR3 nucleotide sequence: TGTGCCAGCAGCTTGGAAGGGTTCGGCGAGCAGTACGTC. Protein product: CASSLEGFGEQYV.

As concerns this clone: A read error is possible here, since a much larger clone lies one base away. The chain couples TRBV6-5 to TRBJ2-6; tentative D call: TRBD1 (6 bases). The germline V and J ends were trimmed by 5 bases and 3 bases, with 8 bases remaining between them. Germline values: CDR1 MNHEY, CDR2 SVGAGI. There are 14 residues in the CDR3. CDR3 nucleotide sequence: TGTGCCAGCAGTAAACAGGGTGGGGCCAACGTCCTGACTTTC. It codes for CASSKQGGANVLTF.